This T cell receptor beta chain was sequenced for a study of blood T cell repertoires in COVID-19. Study summary: Donors in the United States, Italy and Spain gave samples during acute or convalescent COVID-19.

V shed 5 bases, J shed 3 bases, and the junction held 9 bases outside the gene matches. The germline gives CDR1 SGHNT, CDR2 YYREEE (reference sequence). The CDR3 contains 16 residues. Individuals aged about 18 to 90 years were recruited from approximately 22 US areas. In assigning cohorts, the study relied on participant-reported clinical history. In the authors' workflow: It was from reference gene primer amplification that nucleated cell counts were estimated. The table came from immunoSEQ multiplex PCR; TCRdb's copy has only in-frame clones and leaves some out. Clone size and the V and J calls come from that table; the DNA yielded D and trimming. The sample carries roughly 160,000 clones, around 80% recorded once.

The receptor was isolated from a woman aged 55-70 years who had recovered from COVID-19. The material sequenced was PBMCs or T cells enriched from blood (not recorded which). The chain employs TRBV5-4 and TRBJ2-2; 8 positions agree with TRBD2. CDR3 residues: CASSSGTRGDTGELFF. CDR3 nucleotides: TGTGCCAGCAGTTCCGGGACTAGAGGAGACACCGGGGAGCTGTTTTTT.